This TCR beta chain is from a study of CD8+CD57+ T cells in acquired aplastic anemia. Study information: An average of 3.2 ug of DNA was obtained from sorted CD4+ and CD8+ cells. Healthy donor sequencing depth: around 10 million CD4+, some 12 million CD8+ reads.

Study-wide results and limits: Patients and healthy controls showed no significant CD8+ Simpson's diversity difference. Patients and controls shared 25 to 30 CD8+ CDR3 sequences, highly expressed in patients.

CDR1 MNHEY and CDR2 SVGEGT come from the germline V gene. The V end lost 5 bases, the J end lost 0 bases, and 15 bases lay between the germline ends. The CDR3 has 16 amino acids. As to this clonotype: Antigen unknown.

Investigators profiled TCR beta VDJ and CDR3 from genomic DNA template. TCRdb re-derived calls from the reads in MiXCR, one entry per CDR3 protein. The sample shows about 190,000 distinct CDR3 sequences, less than 70% of them seen only once. Sequences were obtained from sorted CD4+, CD8+, or CD8+CD57+ T cells (not recorded which) from PBMCs. The sequence was collected from a human donor in good health, serving as a control. J is TRBJ2-3 and V is TRBV6-2 or TRBV6-3; D gene ambiguous. The CDR3, as DNA: TGTGCCAGCAGTCCCTGGGCAGGAGCTAGCACAGATACGCAGTATTTT. Protein product: CASSPWAGASTDTQYF.